The TCR beta chain under discussion was sequenced for a study of cytomegalovirus exposure and HLA in healthy donors. The study's findings and limits: Investigators reported 150 to 200 TCR beta chains as tied to cytomegalovirus. As was reported, the HLA-A and HLA-B alleles of most subjects were accurately predicted from TCR beta sequences. In the analysis, some V segments, TRBV6-2 and TRBV6-3 included, were excluded as indistinguishable.

The CDR3 is made up of 16 amino acids. In germline, CDR1 is SGHTA, CDR2 FQGNSA. The J segment lost 1 base and the V segment lost 8 bases, leaving 10 bases of the junction unmatched. It was with 60 Vbeta and 13 Jbeta primers that the PCR ran. Clones were read by immunoSEQ multiplex PCR, and TCRdb kept only the in-frame ones, dropping some. The sample includes 180,000 or so clones, 78% seen only once; the top ten take approximately 2.6%. All donors participated as healthy donors of bone marrow. Regarding this clone: The antigen remains undetermined.

V is TRBV7-2 and J is TRBJ1-3; 8 bases fit TRBD1. This sequence originates from a female donor in good health and CMV-seronegative. The specimen sequenced was PBMCs. The DNA of the CDR3 is TGTGCCAGCGGGCCCTATAACAGGGGGTCTGGAAACACCATATATTTT. This codes for CASGPYNRGSGNTIYF.